The clone carrying this T cell receptor beta chain was recorded many times. The antigen is unknown. This sample stems from a study of T cells after posttransplantation cyclophosphamide. Study-level results: TRB clonality was highly associated with recipient CMV seropositivity and reactivation.

The assay was immunoSEQ multiplex PCR, and TCRdb's table has in-frame clones only and misses some. There are tens of thousands of clones in the sample, none observed a single time. The length of the CDR3 is 12 residues. Germline values: CDR1 SGHNT, CDR2 YYREEE (reference sequence). V shed 2 bases, J shed 14 bases, and the junction held 5 bases outside the gene matches. The genes are TRBV5-4 and TRBJ2-1, with 9 bases that match TRBD2. Sequencing was performed on PBMCs. The TCR sequence derives from a man in his forties in good health, CMV-negative, and a related stem cell transplant donor. This chain's CDR3 is CASSFIAGEEFF. DNA of the CDR3: TGTGCCAGCAGCTTCATAGCGGGAGAGGAGTTCTTC.